A single sample gave rise to the 23 T cell receptor beta chains below, sequenced in a study of monozygotic twins with inflammatory bowel disease. TCRdb reanalyzed the 5' RACE reads, giving one entry per CDR3 protein sequence and no DNA. The sample totals fewer than 150,000 distinct CDR3 sequences; its top ten clones hold 2% to 3%. The sample was blood. The receptors derive from a human donor with ulcerative colitis or Crohn's disease, or a healthy co-twin of an affected twin (not recorded which).

The V call is TRBV6-1, the J call TRBJ2-2; TCRdb returns TRBD1, unconfirmable since there is no DNA. This CDR3 is 15 amino acids long. CDR1 is MNHNS and CDR2 is SASEGT in the germline V gene. The CDR3 here is CASSVTGENTGELFF.

The V and J genes are TRBV12-3 or TRBV12-4 and TRBJ2-2; TCRdb names TRBD2, which stays unverified in the absence of DNA. There are 15 residues in the CDR3. This CDR3 reads CASSFQRGSTGELFF.

The V call is TRBV5-1, the J call TRBJ2-1; without DNA, the TCRdb call of TRBD1 cannot be checked. The CDR3 is made up of 15 amino acids. Germline CDR1 SGHRS, CDR2 YFSETQ. The CDR3 spells CASSLEGCAFNEQFF.

The gene calls are TRBV5-4 and TRBJ2-5; the D call from TCRdb, TRBD1, cannot be confirmed without DNA. Looked up from germline, CDR1 is SGHNT and CDR2 is YYREEE (reference sequence). This CDR3 has 14 residues. CDR3 residues: CASSSGQGTRTQYF.

This rearrangement joins TRBV5-1 to TRBJ2-1; TCRdb indicates TRBD1, and absent DNA this call remains unverified. This CDR3 spans 20 amino acids. CDR1 is SGHRS, CDR2 YFSETQ, per germline. The CDR3 sequence: CASSALQGQGGSRSYNEQFF.

This chain's CDR3 is CASSLAVHRDSYGYTF. V is TRBV13 and J is TRBJ1-2; TCRdb's D gene call, TRBD1, goes unchecked for lack of DNA. Germline CDR1 reads PRHDT; CDR2 reads FYEKMQ (reference sequence). This CDR3 region has 16 residues.

The chain employs TRBV11-2 and TRBJ2-5; TCRdb designates TRBD2, a call that cannot be tested without DNA. CDR1 is SGHAT, CDR2 FQNNGV, per germline. The CDR3 is 18 amino acids. The CDR3 here is CASSLPTGTSGLQETQYF.

This chain connects TRBV7-2 to TRBJ2-3; TCRdb calls TRBD2, which cannot be checked without DNA. There are 15 residues in the CDR3. The germline gives CDR1 SGHTA, CDR2 FQGNSA. The CDR3 spells CASSLALAGRDTQYF.

This rearrangement joins TRBV7-8 to TRBJ1-2. Germline values: CDR1 SGHVS, CDR2 FQNEAQ. The CDR3 has 15 amino acids. Here the CDR3 reads CASSLEAGGAYGYTF.

The genes are TRBV2 and TRBJ2-1. Germline V gives CDR1 SNHLY, CDR2 FYNNEI. The CDR3 has 11 amino acids. The chain's CDR3 is CASGLTAEQFF.

The chain joins TRBV3-1 to TRBJ2-3; TCRdb returns TRBD1, unconfirmable since there is no DNA. Germline-derived CDR1 and CDR2 are LGHDT and YNNKEL (reference sequence). The CDR3 spans 16 residues. CDR3 region: CASSQGGTGDTDTQYF.

The chain combines TRBV20-1 with TRBJ2-7; TCRdb's D call of TRBD1 is untestable without DNA. The length of the CDR3 is 13 residues. The germline V gene has CDR1 DFQATT and CDR2 SNEGSKA (reference sequence). Here the CDR3 reads CSAWAGTSYEQYF.

CDR3 loop: CASSLTGRLSRNTEAFF. This chain links TRBV6-1 with TRBJ1-1; no DNA is available, so the TRBD1 call from TCRdb remains unchecked. The germline gives CDR1 MNHNS, CDR2 SASEGT. CDR3 length equals 17 residues.

The J gene is TRBJ1-5, the V gene TRBV12-3 or TRBV12-4; with no DNA, the TCRdb D assignment of TRBD1 cannot be verified. This CDR3 spans 13 amino acids. This CDR3 reads CASSPVGGQPQHF.

This chain connects TRBV30 to TRBJ2-7. The CDR3 has 15 amino acids. Germline values: CDR1 GTSNPN, CDR2 SVGIG (reference sequence). This chain's CDR3 is CAWTRGEYLPYEQYF.

The V and J genes are TRBV27 and TRBJ2-7; TCRdb proposes TRBD1, but this gene call is untestable without DNA. CDR1 and CDR2 (germline): MNHEY, SMNVEV (reference sequence). The CDR3 covers 15 residues. CDR3 sequence reads: CASSYTTRGLGEQYF.

The rearrangement joins TRBV7-9 to TRBJ1-4; absent DNA, TCRdb's TRBD1 call cannot be checked. Germline-derived CDR1 and CDR2 are SEHNR and FQNEAQ (reference sequence). CDR3 size: 14 residues. The CDR3 here is CASSFTPRGEKLFF.

V and J are TRBV5-1 and TRBJ2-3. This CDR3 is built from 14 residues. Germline CDR1 reads SGHRS; CDR2 reads YFSETQ. The CDR3 protein is CASSLNQGTDTQYF.

J is TRBJ2-7 and V is TRBV9; TCRdb names TRBD1, which stays unverified in the absence of DNA. Germline V lookup: CDR1 SGDLS, CDR2 YYNGEE. The CDR3 runs 14 residues. This CDR3 reads CASSVESGDHEQYF.

The genes are TRBV7-2 and TRBJ2-1; TCRdb outputs TRBD2, but without DNA this stays unchecked. The CDR3 spans 16 residues. Germline values: CDR1 SGHTA, CDR2 FQGNSA. The CDR3 region is CASSLGIKQSRNEQFF.

CDR3 residues: CRTLETVNTEAFF. The rearrangement joins TRBV20-1 to TRBJ1-1; TCRdb's D call of TRBD1 is untestable without DNA. The CDR3 contains 13 residues. Per the germline V gene, CDR1 is DFQATT and CDR2 is SNEGSKA (reference sequence).

The chain uses TRBV6-1 and TRBJ1-3; without DNA, the TCRdb call of TRBD1 cannot be checked. CDR1 MNHNS and CDR2 SASEGT come from the germline V gene. The CDR3 length is 16 residues. The CDR3 sequence: CASSRTGGVTGNTIYF.

CDR3 region: CRENNRGANYGYTF. The chain links TRBV20-1 to TRBJ1-2; there is no DNA to check the TCRdb D call of TRBD1. The CDR3 totals 14 residues. Germline CDR1 and CDR2: DFQATT and SNEGSKA (reference sequence).